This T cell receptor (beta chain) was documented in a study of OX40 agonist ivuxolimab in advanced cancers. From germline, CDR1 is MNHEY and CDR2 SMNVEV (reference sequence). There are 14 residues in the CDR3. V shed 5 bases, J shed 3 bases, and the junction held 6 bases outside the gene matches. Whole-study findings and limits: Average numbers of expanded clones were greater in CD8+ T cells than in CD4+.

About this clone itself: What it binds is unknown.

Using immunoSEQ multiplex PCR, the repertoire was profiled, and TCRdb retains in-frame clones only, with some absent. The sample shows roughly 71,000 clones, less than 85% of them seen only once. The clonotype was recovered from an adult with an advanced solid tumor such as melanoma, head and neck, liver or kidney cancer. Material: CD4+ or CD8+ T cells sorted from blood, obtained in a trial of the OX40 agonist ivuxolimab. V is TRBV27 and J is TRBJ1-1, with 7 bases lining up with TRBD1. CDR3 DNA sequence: TGTGCCAGCAGTCCAACGACAGGGCACACTGAAGCTTTCTTT. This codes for CASSPTTGHTEAFF.